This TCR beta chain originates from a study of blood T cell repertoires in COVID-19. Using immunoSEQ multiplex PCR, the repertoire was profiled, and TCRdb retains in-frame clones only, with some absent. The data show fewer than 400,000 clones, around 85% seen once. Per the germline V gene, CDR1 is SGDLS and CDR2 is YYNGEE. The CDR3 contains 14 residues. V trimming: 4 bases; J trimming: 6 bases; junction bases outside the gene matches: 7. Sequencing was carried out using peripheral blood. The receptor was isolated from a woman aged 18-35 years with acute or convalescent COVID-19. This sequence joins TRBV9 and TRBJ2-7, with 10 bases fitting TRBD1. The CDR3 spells CASSSPGQGPEQYF. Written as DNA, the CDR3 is TGTGCCAGCAGCTCACCGGGACAGGGGCCCGAGCAGTACTTC.